This T cell receptor beta chain originates from a study of CD8 T cells in ankylosing spondylitis. V lost 3 bases, J lost 5 bases, and 9 bases lay in between. The V gene's germline CDR1 is MNHEY and CDR2 SMNVEV (reference sequence). There are 13 residues in the CDR3. Note on this clonotype: Its specificity is unknown.

5'-RACE, quantitative and with molecular barcodes, yielded the TCR beta libraries. MiXCR, run by TCRdb on the 5' RACE reads, gives a single entry per CDR3 protein. The table records 20,000 to 30,000 distinct CDR3 sequences, 10% to 15% of them present only once. Study-level findings and limits: There were earlier reports of some motif variants in reactive arthritis synovial fluid and blood. Clones linked to disease were reported to show significant enrichment in matched ankylosing spondylitis synovial fluid. Characteristic of ankylosing spondylitis blood, it appeared, was a TCR beta motif comprising roughly eight highly homologous variants.

Source material: blood. The sequence came from a male donor with ankylosing spondylitis or in good health (not recorded which). This rearrangement joins TRBV27 to TRBJ2-3; D possibly corresponds to TRBD2 (6 bases). As DNA, the CDR3 is TGTGCCAGCAGTTTGATGGGGGGAGATACGCAGTATTTT. Residues: CASSLMGGDTQYF.